Following are 29 T cell receptor beta chains from one sample sequenced in a study of T cells in Graves' hyperthyroidism and ophthalmopathy. Amplification of TCR beta CDR3 regions was performed using RNA transcripts as template. The HTBI primer set served for first-round RT-PCR of the TCR CDR3. MiXCR was run by TCRdb on the multiplex PCR reads, yielding one entry per CDR3 protein. The sample lists 33,000 or so distinct CDR3 sequences; around half were seen once. The sequenced material came from blood. The receptors here all came from a woman aged 50 to 60 with Graves' hyperthyroidism that later progressed to Graves' ophthalmopathy.

The CDR3 bases are TGTGCCAGCAGCTTCCGGGACAGTACTCGTGGCTACACCTTC. Translating it yields CASSFRDSTRGYTF. This sequence joins TRBV9 and TRBJ1-2; TRBD1 matches 7 bases. J gave up 7 bases and V 4 bases, and 10 bases lay outside the gene matches. Germline CDR1 is SGDLS and CDR2 is YYNGEE. The CDR3 has 14 amino acids.

In this sample, this clonotype turned up many times. This chain links TRBV5-1 with TRBJ2-3; TRBD2 agrees at 8 bases. Germline trimming cut 0 bases from V and 9 bases from J; bases unmatched to any gene: 15. Per the germline V gene, CDR1 is SGHRS and CDR2 is YFSETQ. The CDR3 has 17 amino acids. The CDR3 spells CASSLGLAGPTGETQYF. As DNA, the CDR3 is TGCGCCAGCAGCTTGGGGTTAGCGGGACCTACGGGGGAGACGCAGTATTTT.

With regard to this clonotype: Germline and junction disagree at one end, which may indicate a read error. This rearrangement joins TRBV20-1 to TRBJ2-7; 7 bases map to TRBD1. Germline values: CDR1 DFQATT, CDR2 SNEGSKA (reference sequence). This CDR3 has 15 residues. CDR3 in DNA: TGCAGAGCTATATGGTGGGCAGGGGGTTATGGCGAGCAGAACTTC. Its translation: CRAIWWAGGYGEQNF.

This clonotype was seen many times. This chain joins TRBV10-3 and TRBJ2-5, with D perhaps matching TRBD2 (6 bases). Trimming took 7 bases from V and 1 from J, leaving 10 bases between them. The CDR3 has 13 amino acids. Germline V gene lookup returns CDR1 ENHRY and CDR2 SYGVKD. The CDR3 DNA reads TGTGCCATCACCGGGGACTCCCAAGAGACCCAGTACTTC. Its protein is CAITGDSQETQYF.

This clonotype has ten or more counts. The rearrangement links TRBV16 to TRBJ1-1, with 10 bases identical to TRBD1. V lost 0 bases, J lost 5 bases, and 3 bases stayed unmatched. Germline V CDR1 and CDR2: KGHSY, FQNENV. The CDR3 totals 15 residues. This CDR3 is CASSQSGQGGTEAFF. In DNA form, the CDR3 reads TGTGCCAGCAGCCAATCTGGACAGGGGGGGACTGAAGCTTTCTTT.

In its sample, this clonotype was seen once. The V call is TRBV7-9, the J call TRBJ1-6; D ambiguous. This CDR3 contains 14 residues. With 0 bases removed from V and 7 bases from J, the gap between germline ends came to 7 bases. Per the germline V gene, CDR1 is SEHNR and CDR2 is FQNEAQ (reference sequence). CDR3 protein: CASSLAEENSPLHF. CDR3 DNA sequence: TGTGCCAGCAGCTTAGCGGAGGAGAATTCACCCCTCCACTTT.

The chain couples TRBV7-6 to TRBJ2-7, with D perhaps TRBD1 or TRBD2 (5 bases each). Trimming left V 1 base short and J 2 bases short, with 9 bases between. CDR3 length equals 14 residues. Germline CDR1 is SGHVS and CDR2 is FNYEAQ. CDR3 sequence: CASSLDQGAYEQYF. CDR3 DNA sequence: TGTGCCAGCAGCTTAGATCAGGGAGCCTACGAGCAGTACTTC.

This clonotype was detected ten times or more. The J gene is TRBJ2-2, the V gene TRBV12-3 or TRBV12-4; D uncertain. The CDR3 extends over 11 amino acids. Trimming took off 3 bases at V and 7 bases at J, with 3 bases between the two ends. Here the CDR3 reads CASSLIGELFF. For the CDR3, the DNA is TGTGCCAGCAGTTTGATCGGGGAGCTGTTTTTT.

On this clonotype: This could be a read error, since a much larger clone is one nucleotide away. It is likely a read error, because the conserved phenylalanine at the end of the CDR3 is missing. This chain uses TRBV3-1 with TRBJ2-7; TRBD1 might be the D (7 bases). Looked up from germline, CDR1 is LGHDT and CDR2 is YNNKEL (reference sequence). Trimming pared 0 bases from V and 4 bases from J, leaving 13 bases between. The CDR3 length is 15 residues. The CDR3 DNA sequence: TGTGCCAGCAGCCAAGACCTGGCAGGGGGGTACGAGCAGTACTCC. Amino acids: CASSQDLAGGYEQYS.

This clonotype was seen a single time. This chain uses TRBV4-1 with TRBJ2-1, with 14 bases identical to TRBD2. This CDR3 region has 19 residues. Germline CDR1 MGHRA, CDR2 YSYEKL. V shed 4 bases and J 8 bases; nucleotides not matched to a gene: 16. The CDR3 DNA follows: TGCGCCAGCAGCCGGAGGGGGCCGGGACTAGCGGGAGTAATCGATGAGCAGTTCTTC. Protein product: CASSRRGPGLAGVIDEQFF.

In its sample, this clonotype was seen many times. The V and J genes are TRBV20-1 and TRBJ2-1; 11 bases map to TRBD2. Unmatched junction bases numbered 2, after V lost 4 bases and J lost 0 bases. The CDR3 consists of 15 residues. Germline V CDR1 and CDR2: DFQATT, SNEGSKA (reference sequence). This CDR3 is CSAILAGGSYNEQFF. The DNA of the CDR3 is TGCAGTGCTATTCTAGCGGGAGGCTCCTACAATGAGCAGTTCTTC.

This clonotype was counted many times. The chain uses TRBV7-9 and TRBJ1-4; no firm D call. This CDR3 comprises 15 residues. Deletions cut 8 bases from V and 0 bases from J, with 13 bases between. The germline V gene encodes CDR1 SEHNR and CDR2 FQNEAQ (reference sequence). CDR3 sequence: CASGSPTATNEKLFF. As DNA, the CDR3 is TGTGCCAGCGGATCACCAACAGCAACTAATGAAAAACTGTTTTTT.

This clonotype is judged medium-sized. This chain connects TRBV7-8 to TRBJ1-2; D remains ambiguous. Germline CDR1 SGHVS, CDR2 FQNEAQ. This CDR3 region has 13 residues. V was clipped by 5 bases and J by 1 base, with 8 bases between them. The CDR3: CASSLRSNYGYTF. DNA of the CDR3: TGTGCCAGCAGCCTCAGGAGTAACTATGGCTACACCTTC. The complete variable domain, with remaining parts taken from reference TRBV7-8 and TRBJ1-2, reads GAGVSQSPRYKVAKRGQDVALRCDPISGHVSLFWYQQALGQGPEFLTYFQNEAQLDKSGLPSDRFFAERPEGSVSTLKIQRTQQEDSAVYLCASSLRSNYGYTFGSGTRLTVV.

This chain joins TRBV24-1 and TRBJ2-5, with 9 bases matching TRBD1. Germline values: CDR1 KGHDR, CDR2 SFDVKD. CDR3 size: 15 residues. Trimming took 4 bases from V and 5 from J; bases not matched to a gene: 7. CDR3 amino acids: CATSDGGQGRETQYF. CDR3 bases: TGTGCCACCAGTGACGGAGGACAGGGGCGCGAGACCCAGTACTTC.

The sample holds many counts of this clonotype. This chain connects TRBV20-1 to TRBJ2-1; no clear D. The CDR3 loop spans 14 amino acids. V was cut by 2 bases and J by 7 bases, with 15 bases left in between. Germline assignment: CDR1 DFQATT and CDR2 SNEGSKA (reference sequence). Written as DNA, the CDR3 is TGCAGTGCTAGACGTGGTCTGACGTTTAATGAGCAGTTCTTC. This translates into CSARRGLTFNEQFF.

The J gene is TRBJ2-4, the V gene TRBV19, with 9 bases lining up with TRBD2. The V gene end was trimmed by 6 bases and the J gene end by 1 base; junction bases not matched to a gene: 4. CDR1 is LNHDA and CDR2 is SQIVND in the germline V gene (reference sequence). The CDR3 sequence is 15 residues long. This CDR3 is CASRRTSEAKNIQYF. As DNA, the CDR3 is TGTGCCAGTAGAAGGACTAGCGAGGCCAAAAACATTCAGTACTTC.

The rearrangement joins TRBV5-1 to TRBJ2-3; TRBD2 matches 13 bases. Germline trimming cut 5 bases from V and 5 bases from J; bases unmatched to any gene: 17. This CDR3 contains 19 residues. CDR1 and CDR2 from the germline V gene are SGHRS and YFSETQ. CDR3 region: CASSFLALAGGHGGDTQYF. CDR3 nucleotide sequence: TGCGCCAGCAGTTTTTTGGCACTAGCGGGAGGGCACGGGGGAGATACGCAGTATTTT.

In the case of this clonotype: With a much larger clone just one base away, this may be a read error. The chain links TRBV6-5 to TRBJ2-2, with a tentative D call TRBD2 (6 bases). Germline V gives CDR1 MNHEY, CDR2 SVGAGI. CDR3 length equals 15 residues. This chain's CDR3 is CVSRPGGPDTGELFF. The CDR3 region has the DNA TGTGTCAGCAGACCCGGAGGGCCTGACACCGGGGAGCTGTTTTTT.

This clonotype was counted at least ten times. The chain joins TRBV28 to TRBJ1-2; D is uncertain. Germline V gene data show CDR1 as MDHEN and CDR2 as SYDVKM. Deletions cut 10 bases from V and 1 base from J, with 7 bases between. The CDR3 totals 11 residues. CDR3 region: CATSYNYGYTF. The CDR3, as DNA: TGTGCCACCTCATATAACTATGGCTACACCTTC.

The table lists this clonotype with many counts. This chain uses TRBV11-3 with TRBJ1-1; the D is unclear. The germline gives CDR1 SGHNT, CDR2 YENEEA. Deletions cut 8 bases from V and 2 bases from J, with 15 bases between. This CDR3 has 14 residues. CDR3 region: CASCRTRGNTEAFF. The CDR3 nucleotides are TGTGCCAGCTGTAGAACCCGGGGAAACACTGAAGCTTTCTTT. Drawing the rest from reference TRBV11-3 and TRBJ1-1, the complete variable domain is EAGVVQSPRYKIIEKKQPVAFWCNPISGHNTLYWYLQNLGQGPELLIRYENEEAVDDSQLPKDRFSAERLKGVDSTLKIQPAELGDSAVYLCASCRTRGNTEAFFGQGTRLTVV.

Concerning this clonotype: At one end the junction does not follow the germline gene, possibly because of a read error. The chain joins TRBV18 to TRBJ1-2; D remains unclear. The V gene's germline CDR1 is KGHSH and CDR2 LQKENI. This CDR3 comprises 14 residues. The CDR3 here is CASSPTTEYYGYAF. For the CDR3, the DNA is TGTGCCAGCTCACCTACAACGGAATACTATGGCTACGCCTTC.

This clonotype is labeled medium-sized. The J gene is TRBJ1-1, the V gene TRBV7-6; D unclear. This CDR3 is 13 amino acids long. Germline loops: CDR1 SGHVS, CDR2 FNYEAQ. V gave up 3 bases and J gave up 3 bases, with 8 bases separating them. Here the CDR3 DNA reads TGTGCCAGCAGCTTGGAGTCATACACTGAAGCTTTCTTT. Its protein product is CASSLESYTEAFF.

Remarks on this clonotype: The junction differs from germline at one of its ends, possibly a read error. The chain has TRBV5-1 and TRBJ2-7; D call uncertain. CDR3 length: 14 residues. Germline V lookup: CDR1 SGHRS, CDR2 YFSETQ. Written as DNA, the CDR3 is TGCGCCAGCGGCTCGGAGTGGAGATCCTGCGAGCAGTACTTC. Protein product: CASGSEWRSCEQYF.

The rearrangement joins TRBV20-1 to TRBJ2-3, with 9 bases identical to TRBD2. The CDR3 consists of 14 residues. CDR1 is DFQATT and CDR2 is SNEGSKA in the germline V gene (reference sequence). V was pared by 6 bases and J by 0 bases, with 4 bases of the junction left unmatched. The DNA for the CDR3 is TGCAGTGCAGAACTAGCGGGTAGCACAGATACGCAGTATTTT. It is translated as CSAELAGSTDTQYF.

The V call is TRBV20-1, the J call TRBJ2-7; unclear D gene. The V end was cut by 3 bases, the J end by 5 bases, with 14 bases between. The CDR3 sequence is 13 residues long. Germline V gene lookup returns CDR1 DFQATT and CDR2 SNEGSKA (reference sequence). The CDR3 here is CSARLGSRNEQYF. The CDR3 region has the DNA TGCAGTGCTAGGTTGGGGTCTCGGAACGAGCAGTACTTC.

By sample fraction, this clonotype is medium-sized. The chain combines TRBV24-1 with TRBJ2-2, with TRBD2 matching 7 bases. Per the germline V gene, CDR1 is KGHDR and CDR2 is SFDVKD. The V segment lost 6 bases and the J segment 7 bases; nucleotides outside the gene matches: 7. The CDR3 contains 14 residues. CDR3 amino acids: CATSLSGGGGELFF. DNA of the CDR3: TGTGCCACCAGTCTGTCGGGAGGCGGCGGGGAGCTGTTTTTT.

This clonotype was seen at least ten times. The chain carries TRBV19 and TRBJ2-3, with 7 bases aligning to TRBD2. The CDR3 is 16 residues long. The germline V gene encodes CDR1 LNHDA and CDR2 SQIVND (reference sequence). Trimming took 3 bases from V and 0 from J; bases not matched to a gene: 6. The CDR3 sequence is CASSMLQGLSTDTQYF. The DNA of the CDR3 is TGTGCCAGTAGTATGTTGCAGGGACTAAGCACAGATACGCAGTATTTT.

The V call is TRBV9, the J call TRBJ2-7; the D is unclear. The V gene's germline CDR1 is SGDLS and CDR2 YYNGEE. The CDR3 has 12 amino acids. Between the trimmed V and J ends, which lost 4 bases and 2 bases, there was a span of 7 bases. CDR3 in DNA: TGTGCCAGCAGCTCACAGACCTACGAGCAGTACTTC. Protein product: CASSSQTYEQYF.

The chain couples TRBV6-2 or TRBV6-3 to TRBJ2-3; tentative D call: TRBD2 (6 bases). Germline CDR1 reads MNHEY; CDR2 reads SVGEGT. CDR3 length: 11 residues. The CDR3 reads CTSSFTDTQYF. CDR3 DNA: TGTACTAGCAGTTTCACAGATACGCAGTATTTT.